This T cell receptor (beta chain) comes out of a study of blood T cell repertoires in COVID-19. Study information: The origin of the acute and convalescent COVID-19 samples was the United States, Italy and Spain.

Germline-derived CDR1 and CDR2 are SGDLS and YYNGEE. The CDR3 consists of 13 residues. The V gene end was trimmed by 3 bases and the J gene end by 9 bases; junction bases not matched to a gene: 5. Enrollees, roughly 18 to 89 years old, lived in approximately 24 US areas. In the study's own analysis: Estimates of nucleated cell counts were drawn from the amplification of reference gene primers. TCRdb's table, derived via immunoSEQ multiplex PCR, lists solely in-frame clones and lacks some. V, J and clone size derive from that table, while D and trimming were established from the DNA sequence. The table shows roughly 250,000 clones, with about nine tenths occurring only once.

The TCR sequence derives from a human donor in a cohort exposed to, infected with or recovered from COVID-19 (not recorded which). The donor label of this sample is uncertain. Sequencing input: PBMCs or T cells enriched from blood (not recorded which). V usage is TRBV9 and J usage is TRBJ2-3, with 9 bases lining up with TRBD1. CDR3 in amino acids: CASSAGTGQTQYF. The DNA of the CDR3 is TGTGCCAGCAGCGCGGGGACAGGGCAGACGCAGTATTTT.